Listed here are 14 T cell receptor beta chains from one sample, sequenced in a study of neurological immune-mediated disorders. TCRdb reanalysed the 5' RACE reads using MiXCR and keeps one entry per CDR3 protein. The table lists over 65,000 distinct CDR3 sequences, approximately 10% of them singletons, with 1.7% in the top ten. The sample taken for sequencing was PBMCs. The origin of the receptors is a man in his fifties in good health.

This clonotype was detected many times. The rearrangement joins TRBV5-5 to TRBJ2-1; possible D gene TRBD2, 7 bases. V lost 0 bases and J lost 2, with 12 bases in between. The CDR3 spans 16 residues. CDR1 SGHKS and CDR2 YYEKEE come from the germline V gene (reference sequence). DNA of the CDR3: TGTGCCAGCAGCTTGGCGGCGGGGGCGGCCTACAATGAGCAGTTCTTC. It translates to CASSLAAGAAYNEQFF.

This clonotype was counted at least ten times. The V gene is TRBV3-1, the J gene TRBJ2-1, with 8 bases lining up with TRBD2. This CDR3 spans 21 amino acids. J lost 1 base, V lost 0 bases, and 17 bases had no gene match. CDR1 and CDR2 from the germline V gene are LGHDT and YNNKEL (reference sequence). DNA for the CDR3: TGTGCCAGCAGCCAAGATACAAGCGGGAGTATAAGAGATTGGTCCTACAATGAGCAGTTCTTC. Translating it yields CASSQDTSGSIRDWSYNEQFF.

This clonotype was found many times. This chain joins TRBV27 and TRBJ1-6, with D unresolved. V shed 0 bases and J shed 1 base, with 7 bases lying between them. The CDR3 consists of 16 residues. Germline V gene sequence: CDR1 MNHEY, CDR2 SMNVEV (reference sequence). The CDR3: CASSLSRGSYNSPLHF. CDR3 DNA sequence: TGTGCCAGCAGTTTATCGCGGGGATCCTATAATTCACCCCTCCACTTT.

This clonotype was detected many times. The chain joins TRBV12-3 or TRBV12-4 to TRBJ2-2; TRBD2 matches 11 bases. Unmatched junction bases numbered 12, after V lost 7 bases and J lost 5 bases. There are 17 residues in the CDR3. This CDR3 is CASKSQGASGGTGELFF. CDR3 nucleotides: TGTGCCAGCAAGTCCCAAGGAGCTAGCGGGGGGACCGGGGAGCTGTTTTTT.

This clonotype was counted ten times or more. The J gene is TRBJ2-1, the V gene TRBV3-1; 14 bases line up with TRBD2. Per germline, CDR1 LGHDT and CDR2 YNNKEL (reference sequence). With V trimmed by 2 bases and J by 6 bases, 6 bases remained unmatched. The CDR3 runs 17 residues. The CDR3 nucleotides are TGTGCCAGCAGCCAACTCCAGACTAGCGGGGGGGTCAATGAGCAGTTCTTC. This translates into CASSQLQTSGGVNEQFF.

Comment on this clonotype: This clone may be a read error of a much larger clone one base away. The CDR3 end shows no conserved phenylalanine or tryptophan, and so a read error is likely. J is TRBJ1-2 and V is TRBV14, with 11 bases aligning to TRBD1. V lost 4 bases to trimming and J lost 6 bases; unmatched junction nucleotides: 7. The CDR3 extends over 15 amino acids. CDR1 is SGHDN, CDR2 FVKESK, per germline. CDR3 in DNA: TGTGCCAGCAGCCTTGGGACAGGGGGTCGGAATGGCTACACCTTA. Protein sequence: CASSLGTGGRNGYTL.

The table lists this clonotype with many counts. The J gene is TRBJ1-1, the V gene TRBV7-9, with D maybe TRBD1 (5 bases). The V end was cut by 4 bases, the J end by 5 bases, with 17 bases between. The CDR3 is 15 residues long. Germline V CDR1 and CDR2: SEHNR, FQNEAQ (reference sequence). CDR3 residues: CASSWGRGGWTEAFF. The DNA of the CDR3 is TGTGCCAGCAGCTGGGGTCGGGGGGGTTGGACTGAAGCTTTCTTT.

The sample holds many counts of this clonotype. The chain couples TRBV20-1 to TRBJ1-5; TRBD1 might be the D (5 bases). The germline V gene encodes CDR1 DFQATT and CDR2 SNEGSKA (reference sequence). The CDR3 covers 15 residues. V was trimmed by 6 bases and J by 0 bases, leaving 15 bases between them. CDR3 amino acids: CSASRQPYSNQPQHF. CDR3 DNA sequence: TGCAGTGCAAGCCGACAGCCGTATAGCAATCAGCCCCAGCATTTT.

Many counts were recorded for this clonotype. The J gene is TRBJ1-1, the V gene TRBV7-8; D remains ambiguous. Germline-derived CDR1 and CDR2 are SGHVS and FQNEAQ. The germline V and J ends were trimmed by 1 base and 1 base, with 7 bases remaining between them. The CDR3 length is 14 residues. CDR3 nucleotides: TGTGCCAGCAGCTTAGTTGCAAAGAACACTGAAGCTTTCTTT. It yields the protein CASSLVAKNTEAFF.

This clonotype showed up many times. The chain employs TRBV24-1 and TRBJ2-3, with 8 bases that match TRBD1. Unmatched junction bases numbered 5, after V lost 3 bases and J lost 4 bases. CDR1 and CDR2 from the germline V gene are KGHDR and SFDVKD. The length of the CDR3 is 15 residues. CDR3 bases: TGTGCCACCAGTGATCGGACAGGGCCGGCAGATACGCAGTATTTT. Translation: CATSDRTGPADTQYF.

This clonotype was recorded many times. This chain connects TRBV7-8 to TRBJ2-1, with D uncertain. This CDR3 region has 14 residues. From germline, CDR1 is SGHVS and CDR2 FQNEAQ. V lost 1 base and J lost 7, with 11 bases in between. The CDR3: CASSLDGHGNEQFF. In nucleotides, the CDR3 is TGTGCCAGCAGCTTAGACGGGCACGGGAATGAGCAGTTCTTC.

This clonotype was recorded many times. The chain employs TRBV7-9 and TRBJ2-5; no definite D call. CDR3 length equals 10 residues. Trimming removed 6 bases from V and 3 bases from J, with 2 bases in between. Germline CDR1 SEHNR, CDR2 FQNEAQ (reference sequence). In DNA, the CDR3 is TGTGCCAGCAGAAAAGAGACCCAGTACTTC. It is translated as CASRKETQYF.

This clonotype appeared many times. The chain is built from TRBV27 and TRBJ1-1; weak D call: TRBD1 (5 bases). V shed 5 bases and J shed 1 base, with 20 bases lying between them. Germline CDR1 is MNHEY and CDR2 is SMNVEV (reference sequence). The CDR3 totals 17 residues. The CDR3 nucleotides read TGTGCCAGCAGTCCCGCAGGGAGGAGGGATTGGAACACTGAAGCTTTCTTT. This sequence encodes CASSPAGRRDWNTEAFF.

This clonotype was found many times. The rearrangement uses TRBV7-3 and TRBJ2-3, with D unclear. Germline lookup yields CDR1 SGHTA and CDR2 FQGTGA. This CDR3 has 15 amino acids. V was cut by 0 bases and J by 3 bases, with 10 bases left in between. This CDR3 reads CASSLTPARTDTQYF. DNA for the CDR3: TGTGCCAGCAGCTTAACGCCGGCTAGAACAGATACGCAGTATTTT.